This entry concerns a single TCR beta chain. The junction does not match germline at one end; this may be a read error. This specimen belongs to a study of spatial heterogeneity in lung cancer. About the study: The donors were approximately 70 patients with non-small cell lung cancer that was early-stage and untreated. The study consistently detected more beta-chain than alpha-chain sequences.

The length of the CDR3 is 12 residues. The germline CDR1 and CDR2 sequences are SGHRS and YFSETQ. TCRdb ran MiXCR on the 5' RACE reads and lists one entry per CDR3 protein. The sample contains 35,000 to 50,000 distinct CDR3 sequences, approximately 22% of which appear only once. Time point here: blood at routine non-recurrence follow-up after resection. Unsorted whole RNA of tumor, nontumor lung or frozen PBMC was sequenced. The sample was PBMCs, taken at follow-up. The receptor's source is a female donor with early-stage non-small cell lung cancer. The chain carries TRBV5-1 and TRBJ1-2; no definite D call. The CDR3 nucleotides read TGCGCAAGCAGAGGGATTTTCTATGGCTACACCTTC. Residues: CASRGIFYGYTF.